The T cell receptor (beta chain) described here comes from a study of blood T cell repertoires in COVID-19. Turning to the study itself: From the United States, Italy and Spain came samples of acute and convalescent COVID-19.

The CDR3 is 14 amino acids. Trimming removed 1 base from V and 3 bases from J; junction bases left unmatched: 2. Germline lookup yields CDR1 SEHNR and CDR2 FQNEAQ (reference sequence). Sequencing used immunoSEQ multiplex PCR; TCRdb keeps in-frame clones, though not all of them. This table holds approximately 300,000 clones, around four fifths found once. The sequence came from a woman between 50 and 59 years old with active or convalescent COVID-19. The chain combines TRBV7-9 with TRBJ2-7, with TRBD2 identical over 8 bases. What was sequenced was peripheral blood. In nucleotides, the CDR3 is TGTGCCAGCAGCTTAGGTGGGACTAGCTACGAGCAGTACTTC. This translates into CASSLGGTSYEQYF.